This T cell receptor beta chain was captured by sequencing in a study of blood T cell repertoires in COVID-19. Study at large: Samples of COVID-19 (acute and convalescent) were obtained from the United States, Italy and Spain.

TCRdb's table, derived via immunoSEQ multiplex PCR, lists solely in-frame clones and lacks some. In the table there are roughly 230,000 clones, 80% to 90% of which are singletons. V dropped 2 bases and J dropped 2 bases, with 10 bases sitting between them. There are 14 residues in the CDR3. Germline CDR1 is SGHKS and CDR2 is YYEKEE (reference sequence). Participants came from roughly 24 US areas, aged about 18 to 95 years. Donors were grouped by their self-reported clinical history. Exposed enrollees had met someone with a PCR-confirmed or clinician-diagnosed COVID-19 case at some point within the 2 weeks before study entry.

The sequence was collected from a woman aged 45-60 years who had been exposed to COVID-19. The chain couples TRBV5-5 to TRBJ1-2; TRBD1 might be the D (6 bases). The sequenced material came from PBMCs or T cells enriched from blood (not recorded which). The CDR3: CASSLSTGNYGYTF. The CDR3 nucleotides read TGTGCCAGCAGCTTATCTACAGGGAACTATGGCTACACCTTC.